This T cell receptor beta chain is drawn from a study of CD8+ T cells in alopecia areata. Background on the study: Treated individuals took tofacitinib by mouth, 5 to 10 mg twice daily.

T lymphocytes (CD4+ and CD8+) were sorted from PBMCs. This clone was recorded a few times. V dropped 0 bases and J dropped 6; count of bases not matched to a gene: 13. CDR1 and CDR2 (germline): SGHRS, YFSETQ. The CDR3 covers 17 residues. RNA extraction was followed by reverse transcription into cDNA, which acted as the sequencing template. Clones were read by immunoSEQ multiplex PCR, and TCRdb kept only the in-frame ones, dropping some. The sample yields 65,000 to 70,000 clones, 50% to 75% seen once. This specimen consisted of CD8+ T cells sorted from blood, obtained at week 0. This receptor was obtained from a human donor with alopecia areata. The chain employs TRBV5-1 and TRBJ1-1; 8 bases fit TRBD1. This chain's CDR3 is CASSLGRDRTLWPEAFF. CDR3 DNA sequence: TGCGCCAGCAGCTTGGGTCGGGACAGGACCCTATGGCCTGAAGCTTTCTTT.